This T cell receptor beta chain was captured by sequencing in a study of shared clonotypes between healthy human individuals (dated by TCRdb to 2018 to 2021). About the full investigation: Three men and a couple of women, aged 18 to 49 years, made up the cohort. For each donor, CD4 naive and CD4 memory were each run on three plates, CD8 naive on two plates, and CD8 memory on one plate. Leukapheresis yielded between about 0.9 and 10 billion PBMCs per donor. Different laboratories and diverse techniques were used to prepare libraries and sequence TCR repertoires, to increase sequencing depth and limit assay-specific biases. To estimate repertoire size and how much clonotypes are shared between individuals, the study performed deep sequencing of blood TCR repertoires from 4 to 6 healthy adults. Broad study findings and their caveats: Even with the large sequencing depth, rarefaction of the sorted-subset datasets indicated that sequencing was incomplete. Sampling was limited to blood, and TCR repertoires in tissue likely differ from TCR repertoires in blood. When four donors were compared, the shared fraction of clonotypes was about 5.5% for naive CD4, less than 4% for naive CD8, 2% to 2.5% for memory CD4, and less than 0.45% for memory CD8. Pairwise subsampling led to the expectation that sequencing depth would affect the degree of clonotype sharing among donors. Compared with non-shared clonotypes, the clonotypes found in all four sorted-subset donors had higher generation probabilities. Because the study included only a small number of donors, the genetic and exposure-history diversity represented was limited. Naive subsets generally had larger estimated clonotype richness than memory subsets did.

This clone was counted once. Its antigen is currently not known. No much larger clone is present one base from it, and per-base qualities are unavailable. Using the deep immunoSEQ assay, TCR CDR3 regions were amplified from genomic DNA by multiplex PCR. For each cell subset, the extracted genomic DNA was distributed evenly across all wells of several immunoSEQ 96-well plates, and each plate served as one replicate. For sorted subsets, 150 to 250 ng of genomic DNA, equivalent to about 30,000 T cell genomes, went into each replicate PCR. Purified libraries were measured with a Qubit 3.0 fluorometer, size-checked on a Bioanalyzer 2100, and measured again with the KAPA Library Quantification kit. Every immunoSEQ 96-well plate was sequenced on a dedicated single-read 150-cycle Illumina NextSeq 550 flow cell. In the source study's methods: The immunoSEQ output contained only junctional sequences without quality scores, so filtering could not match that applied to full-length reads. To assign V/J genes and CDR3, sequences were annotated using PyIR, a Python wrapper for IgBLAST v1.9, with IMGT germline references. Reads were removed for weak V/J assignments (E-value above 1e-6), missing CDR3, stop codons, out-of-frame junctions, or ambiguous translated residues. V3J clonotypes were defined as sequences sharing an identical inferred V gene, J gene, and CDR3 amino acid sequence. The percentage overlap between two repertoires was calculated by dividing the number of shared unique clonotypes by the size of the smaller repertoire. RTK rarefaction, the Chao1 estimator, and Recon v2.1 estimates of unobserved clonotypes were used to assess repertoire richness. For all TCRbeta clonotypes obtained by the gDNA method from a few donors, generation probabilities were computed with OLGA. TCRdb re-hosts the immuneACCESS table, in-frame sequences only. Its copies lack some clones; in the studies checked, an unresolved V gene accounts for under half of them, and the cause for the rest is not known. The V and J calls and the clone size are those of that table, but D and trimming were determined from the DNA. The sample table lists around 1.9 million clones, just under 95% of them with a count of one. The ten largest clones add up to roughly 1.7% of the sample.

V is reduced by 3 bases and J by 2 bases, leaving a spacing of 19 bases between them. Reading from cysteine to phenylalanine, the CDR3 counts 17 amino acids. This entry keeps only the CDR3 DNA: 51 bases, framed from base 1. The germline V gene sets CDR1 to SGHAT and CDR2 to FQNNGV. CD8 naive samples were CD45RO-negative cells positively selected for CCR7, giving a CD45RA+CCR7+ population that excluded TemRA cells. The donors were healthy, HIV-negative adults with no recently reported acute infections or vaccinations. Every donor was a Caucasian adult residing in Nashville, Tennessee, USA. Blood was collected by leukapheresis, and PBMCs were isolated by Ficoll-Histopaque density gradient centrifugation and then cryopreserved in liquid nitrogen vapor phase. Analytical flow cytometry was used to check the purity and quantity of every magnetically sorted T cell population. Genomic DNA was isolated from every sorted fraction and measured by UV absorbance on a Nanodrop 2000c.

The source of this sequence is a man younger than 35 in good health. Some clones in this sample may be carry-over from other donors' samples. The V and J segments used are TRBV11-2 and TRBJ1-1; TRBD1 is a possible D gene, resting on 6 matching bases. The source material was naive CD8+ T cells from PBMCs. Reading the label with the study, this specimen's cell subset or site is: CD45RA+CCR7+. The DNA sequence reads TGTGCCAGCAGCTTTCCCCGAATTGGACAGCTCAACACTGAAGCTTTCTTT. This yields the protein CASSFPRIGQLNTEAFF.